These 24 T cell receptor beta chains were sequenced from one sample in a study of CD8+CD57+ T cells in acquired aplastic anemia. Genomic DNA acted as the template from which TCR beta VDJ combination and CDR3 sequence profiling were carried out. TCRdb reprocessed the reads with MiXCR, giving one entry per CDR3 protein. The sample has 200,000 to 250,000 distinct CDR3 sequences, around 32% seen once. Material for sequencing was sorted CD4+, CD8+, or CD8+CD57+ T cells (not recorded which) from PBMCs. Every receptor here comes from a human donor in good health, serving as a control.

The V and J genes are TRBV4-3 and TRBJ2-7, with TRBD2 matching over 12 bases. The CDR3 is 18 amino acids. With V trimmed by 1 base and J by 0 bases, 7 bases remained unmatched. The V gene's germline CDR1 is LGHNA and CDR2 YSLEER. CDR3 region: CASSQGLAGGLTSYEQYF. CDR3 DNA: TGCGCCAGCAGCCAAGGGCTAGCGGGGGGGCTTACCTCCTACGAGCAGTACTTC.

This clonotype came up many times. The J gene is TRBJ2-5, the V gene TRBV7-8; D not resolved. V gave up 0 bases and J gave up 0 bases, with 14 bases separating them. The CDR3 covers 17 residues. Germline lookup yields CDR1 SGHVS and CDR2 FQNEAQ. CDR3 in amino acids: CASSLAKWMGYQETQYF. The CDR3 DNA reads TGTGCCAGCAGCTTAGCGAAGTGGATGGGGTACCAAGAGACCCAGTACTTC.

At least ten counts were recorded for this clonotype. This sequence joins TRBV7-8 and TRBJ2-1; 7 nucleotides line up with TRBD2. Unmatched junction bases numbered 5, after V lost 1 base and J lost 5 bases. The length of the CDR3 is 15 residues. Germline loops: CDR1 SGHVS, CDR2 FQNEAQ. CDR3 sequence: CASSLVRGRDNEQFF. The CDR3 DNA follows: TGTGCCAGCAGCTTAGTGCGGGGGAGAGACAATGAGCAGTTCTTC.

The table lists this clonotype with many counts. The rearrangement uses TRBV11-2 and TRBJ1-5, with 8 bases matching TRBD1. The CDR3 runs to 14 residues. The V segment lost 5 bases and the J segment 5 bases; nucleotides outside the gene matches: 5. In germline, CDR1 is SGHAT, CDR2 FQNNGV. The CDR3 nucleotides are TGTGCCAGCAGCCCAACAGGGGGGCATCAGCCCCAGCATTTT. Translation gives CASSPTGGHQPQHF.

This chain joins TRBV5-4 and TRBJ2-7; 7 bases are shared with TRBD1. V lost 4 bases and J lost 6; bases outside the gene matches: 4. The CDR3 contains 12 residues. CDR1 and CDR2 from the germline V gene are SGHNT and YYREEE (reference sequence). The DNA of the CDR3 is TGTGCCAGCAGCGCCACAGGGGCCGAGCAGTACTTC. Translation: CASSATGAEQYF.

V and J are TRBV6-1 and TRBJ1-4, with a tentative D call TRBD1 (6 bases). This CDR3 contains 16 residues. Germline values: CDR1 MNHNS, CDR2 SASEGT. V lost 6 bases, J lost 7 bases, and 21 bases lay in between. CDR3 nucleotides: TGTGCCAGCAGCAAATCCGGGTCCAGGGGTTTTGAAAAACTGTTTTTT. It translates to CASSKSGSRGFEKLFF.

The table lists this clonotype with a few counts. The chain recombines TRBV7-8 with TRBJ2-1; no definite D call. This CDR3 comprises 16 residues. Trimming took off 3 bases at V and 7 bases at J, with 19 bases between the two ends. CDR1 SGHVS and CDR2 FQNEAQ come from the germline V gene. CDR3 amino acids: CASSLKRTASPNEQFF. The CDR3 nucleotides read TGTGCCAGCAGCTTGAAGCGTACCGCTAGTCCTAATGAGCAGTTCTTC.

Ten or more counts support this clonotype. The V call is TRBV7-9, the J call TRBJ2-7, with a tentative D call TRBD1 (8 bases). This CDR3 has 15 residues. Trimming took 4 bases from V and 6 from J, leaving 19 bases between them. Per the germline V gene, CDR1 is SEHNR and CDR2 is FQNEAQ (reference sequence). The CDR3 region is CASSSPDREGSEQYF. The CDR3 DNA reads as TGTGCCAGCAGCTCCCCGGACAGGGAGGGTTCCGAGCAGTACTTC.

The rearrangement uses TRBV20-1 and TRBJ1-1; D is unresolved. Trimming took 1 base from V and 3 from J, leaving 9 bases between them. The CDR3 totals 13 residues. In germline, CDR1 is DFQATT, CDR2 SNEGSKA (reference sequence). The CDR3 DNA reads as TGCAGTGCTAGAGGCCCCTGGGACACTGAAGCTTTCTTT. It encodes CSARGPWDTEAFF.

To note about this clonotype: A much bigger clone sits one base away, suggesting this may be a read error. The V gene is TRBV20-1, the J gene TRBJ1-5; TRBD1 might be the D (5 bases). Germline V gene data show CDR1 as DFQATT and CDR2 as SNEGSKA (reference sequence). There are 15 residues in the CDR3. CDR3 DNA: TGCGGTGCCGTTGCCGGGACGGGAGGCAATCAGCCCCAGCATTTT. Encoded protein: CGAVAGTGGNQPQHF.

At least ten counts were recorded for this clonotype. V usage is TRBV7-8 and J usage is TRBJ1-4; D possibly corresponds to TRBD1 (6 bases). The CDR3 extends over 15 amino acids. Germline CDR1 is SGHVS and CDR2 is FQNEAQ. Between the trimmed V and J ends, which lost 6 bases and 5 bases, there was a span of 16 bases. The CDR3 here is CASSIDRYRNEKLFF. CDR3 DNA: TGTGCCAGCAGTATTGACAGGTACCGGAATGAAAAACTGTTTTTT.

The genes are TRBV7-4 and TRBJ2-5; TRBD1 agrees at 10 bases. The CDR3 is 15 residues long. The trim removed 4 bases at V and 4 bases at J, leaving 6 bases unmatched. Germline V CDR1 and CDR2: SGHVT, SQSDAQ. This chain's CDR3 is CASSYRTGGRETQYF. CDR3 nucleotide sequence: TGTGCCAGCAGCTACCGGACAGGGGGGAGAGAGACCCAGTACTTC.

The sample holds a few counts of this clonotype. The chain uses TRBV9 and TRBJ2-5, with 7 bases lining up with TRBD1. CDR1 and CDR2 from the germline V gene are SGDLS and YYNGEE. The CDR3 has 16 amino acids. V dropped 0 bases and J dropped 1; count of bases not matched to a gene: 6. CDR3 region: CASSVAGGQSQETQYF. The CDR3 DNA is TGTGCCAGCAGCGTAGCAGGGGGACAGTCCCAAGAGACCCAGTACTTC.

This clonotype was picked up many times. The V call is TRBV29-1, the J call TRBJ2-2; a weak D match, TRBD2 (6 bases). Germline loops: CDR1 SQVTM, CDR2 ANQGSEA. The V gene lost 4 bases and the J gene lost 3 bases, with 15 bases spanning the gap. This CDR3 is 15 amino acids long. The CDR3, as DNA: TGCAGCGTTGTACAAGCGGGTACCGACACCGGGGAGCTGTTTTTT. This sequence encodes CSVVQAGTDTGELFF.

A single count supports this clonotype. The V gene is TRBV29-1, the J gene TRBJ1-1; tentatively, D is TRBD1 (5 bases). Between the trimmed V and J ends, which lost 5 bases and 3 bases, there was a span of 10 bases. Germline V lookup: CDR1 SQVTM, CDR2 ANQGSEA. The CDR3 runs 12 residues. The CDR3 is CSVPKTDTEAFF. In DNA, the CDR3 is TGCAGCGTTCCCAAGACAGACACTGAAGCTTTCTTT.

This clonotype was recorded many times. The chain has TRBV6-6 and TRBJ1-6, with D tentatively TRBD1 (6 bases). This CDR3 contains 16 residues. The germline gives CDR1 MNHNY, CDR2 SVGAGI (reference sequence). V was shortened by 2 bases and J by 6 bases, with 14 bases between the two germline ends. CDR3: CASSYSGGATNSPLHF. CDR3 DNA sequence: TGTGCCAGCAGTTACAGCGGGGGGGCGACTAATTCACCCCTCCACTTT.

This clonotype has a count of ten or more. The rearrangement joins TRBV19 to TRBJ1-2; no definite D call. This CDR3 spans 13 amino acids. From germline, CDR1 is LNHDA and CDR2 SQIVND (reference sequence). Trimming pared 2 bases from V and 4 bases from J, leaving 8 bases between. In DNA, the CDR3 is TGTGCCAGTAGTATATCTCAGGTCTATGGCTACACCTTC. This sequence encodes CASSISQVYGYTF.

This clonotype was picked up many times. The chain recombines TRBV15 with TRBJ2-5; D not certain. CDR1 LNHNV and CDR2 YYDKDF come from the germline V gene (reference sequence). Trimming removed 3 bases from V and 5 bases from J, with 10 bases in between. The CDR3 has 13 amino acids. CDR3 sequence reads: CATSSNTRETQYF. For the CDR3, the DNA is TGTGCCACCAGCAGTAACACAAGGGAGACCCAGTACTTC.

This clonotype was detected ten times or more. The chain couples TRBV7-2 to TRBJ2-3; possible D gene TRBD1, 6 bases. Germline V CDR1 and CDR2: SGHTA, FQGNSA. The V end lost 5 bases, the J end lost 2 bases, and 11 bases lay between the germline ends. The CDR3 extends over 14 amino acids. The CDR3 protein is CASSARGDTDTQYF. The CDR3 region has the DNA TGTGCCAGCAGCGCCAGGGGTGACACAGATACGCAGTATTTT. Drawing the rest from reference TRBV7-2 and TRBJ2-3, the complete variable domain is GAGVSQSPSNKVTEKGKDVELRCDPISGHTALYWYRQSLGQGLEFLIYFQGNSAPDKSGLPSDRFSAERTGGSVSTLTIQRTQQEDSAVYLCASSARGDTDTQYFGPGTRLTVL.

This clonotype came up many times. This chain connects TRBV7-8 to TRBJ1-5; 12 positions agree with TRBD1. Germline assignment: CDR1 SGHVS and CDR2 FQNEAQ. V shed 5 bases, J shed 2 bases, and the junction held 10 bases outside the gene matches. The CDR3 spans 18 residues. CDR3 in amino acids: CASSRTGQGAWGNQPQHF. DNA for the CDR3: TGTGCCAGCAGCCGAACGGGACAGGGGGCCTGGGGCAATCAGCCCCAGCATTTT. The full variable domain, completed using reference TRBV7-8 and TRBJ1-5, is GAGVSQSPRYKVAKRGQDVALRCDPISGHVSLFWYQQALGQGPEFLTYFQNEAQLDKSGLPSDRFFAERPEGSVSTLKIQRTQQEDSAVYLCASSRTGQGAWGNQPQHFGDGTRLSIL.

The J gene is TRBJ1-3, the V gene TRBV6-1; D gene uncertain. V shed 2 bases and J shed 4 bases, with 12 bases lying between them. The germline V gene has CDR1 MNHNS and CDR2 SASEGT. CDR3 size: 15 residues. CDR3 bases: TGTGCCAGCAGTGAACGGTGGGGAACCGGAAACACCATATATTTT. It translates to CASSERWGTGNTIYF.

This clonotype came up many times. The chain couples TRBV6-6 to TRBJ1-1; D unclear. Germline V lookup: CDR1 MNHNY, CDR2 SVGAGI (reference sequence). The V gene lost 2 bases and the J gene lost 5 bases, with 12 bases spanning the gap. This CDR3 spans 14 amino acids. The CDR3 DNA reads TGTGCCAGCAGTTACAGCGGGCCCCGAACTGAAGCTTTCTTT. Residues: CASSYSGPRTEAFF.

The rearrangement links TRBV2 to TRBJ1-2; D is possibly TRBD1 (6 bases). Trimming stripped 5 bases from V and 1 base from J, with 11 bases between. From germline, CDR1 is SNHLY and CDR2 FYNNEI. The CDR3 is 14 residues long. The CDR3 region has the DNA TGTGCCAGCAGTCCGGCGGACAGTAACTATGGCTACACCTTC. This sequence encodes CASSPADSNYGYTF.

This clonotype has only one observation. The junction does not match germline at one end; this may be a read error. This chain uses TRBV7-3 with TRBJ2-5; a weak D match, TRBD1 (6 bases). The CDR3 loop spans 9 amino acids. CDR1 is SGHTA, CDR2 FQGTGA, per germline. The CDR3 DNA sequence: TGTGCCAGCAGCTCCGCGCAGGGGTTC. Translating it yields CASSSAQGF.